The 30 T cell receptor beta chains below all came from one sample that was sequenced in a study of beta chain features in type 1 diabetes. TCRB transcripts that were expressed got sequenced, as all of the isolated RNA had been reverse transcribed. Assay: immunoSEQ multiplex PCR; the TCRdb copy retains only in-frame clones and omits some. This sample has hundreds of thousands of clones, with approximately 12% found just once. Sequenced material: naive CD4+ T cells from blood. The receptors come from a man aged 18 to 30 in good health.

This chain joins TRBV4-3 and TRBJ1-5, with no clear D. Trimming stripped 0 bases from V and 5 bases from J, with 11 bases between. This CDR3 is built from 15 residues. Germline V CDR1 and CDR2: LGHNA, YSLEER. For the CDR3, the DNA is TGCGCCAGCAGCCAAGAGTTCGCGAGCTATCAGCCCCAGCATTTT. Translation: CASSQEFASYQPQHF.

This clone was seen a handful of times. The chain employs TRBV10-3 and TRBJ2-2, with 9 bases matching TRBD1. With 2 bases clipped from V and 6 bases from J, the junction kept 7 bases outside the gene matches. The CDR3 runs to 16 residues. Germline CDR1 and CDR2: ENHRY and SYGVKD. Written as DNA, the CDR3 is TGTGCCATCAGTGAGCCGGGACAGGGTGTGTCCGGGGAGCTGTTTTTT. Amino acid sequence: CAISEPGQGVSGELFF.

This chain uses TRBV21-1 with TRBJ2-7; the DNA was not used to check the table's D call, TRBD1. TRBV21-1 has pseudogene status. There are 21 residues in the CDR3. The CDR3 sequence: CASSKVLTSGQSLPIIYEQYF. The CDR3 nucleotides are TGTGCCAGCAGCAAAGTCTTAACCTCTGGACAGTCGTTACCCATCATCTACGAGCAGTACTTC.

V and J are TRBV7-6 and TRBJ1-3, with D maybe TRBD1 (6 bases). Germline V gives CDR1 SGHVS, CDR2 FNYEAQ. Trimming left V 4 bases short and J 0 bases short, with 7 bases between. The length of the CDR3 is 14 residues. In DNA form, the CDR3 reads TGTGCCAGCAGCTGGACAGCCTCTGGAAACACCATATATTTT. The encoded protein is CASSWTASGNTIYF.

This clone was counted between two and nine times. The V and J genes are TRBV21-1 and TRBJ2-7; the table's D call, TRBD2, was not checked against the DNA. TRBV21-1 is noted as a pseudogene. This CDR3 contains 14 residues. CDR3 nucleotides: TGTGCCAGCAGCAAAGCGCGGGGGGGCTACGAGCAGTACTTC. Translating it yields CASSKARGGYEQYF.

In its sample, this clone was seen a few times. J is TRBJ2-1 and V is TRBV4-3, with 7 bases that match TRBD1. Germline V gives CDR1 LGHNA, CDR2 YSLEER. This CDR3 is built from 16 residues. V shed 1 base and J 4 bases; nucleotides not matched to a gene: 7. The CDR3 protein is CASSQGVTGPYNEQFF. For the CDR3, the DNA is TGCGCCAGCAGCCAAGGGGTGACAGGGCCTTACAATGAGCAGTTCTTC.

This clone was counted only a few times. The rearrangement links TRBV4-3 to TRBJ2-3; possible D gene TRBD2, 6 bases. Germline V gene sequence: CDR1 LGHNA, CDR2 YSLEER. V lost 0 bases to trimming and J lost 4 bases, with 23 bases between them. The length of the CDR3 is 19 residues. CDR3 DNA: TGCGCCAGCAGCCAAGATAGCGGCGAGCGCGGGGCTTTCTCAGATACGCAGTATTTT. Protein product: CASSQDSGERGAFSDTQYF.

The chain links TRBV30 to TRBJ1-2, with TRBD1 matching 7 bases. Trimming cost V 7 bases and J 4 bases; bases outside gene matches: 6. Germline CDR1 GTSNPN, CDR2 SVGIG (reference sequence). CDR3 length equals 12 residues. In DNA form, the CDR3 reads TGTGCCTCCGACAGGGCGGTCTATGGCTACACCTTC. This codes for CASDRAVYGYTF.

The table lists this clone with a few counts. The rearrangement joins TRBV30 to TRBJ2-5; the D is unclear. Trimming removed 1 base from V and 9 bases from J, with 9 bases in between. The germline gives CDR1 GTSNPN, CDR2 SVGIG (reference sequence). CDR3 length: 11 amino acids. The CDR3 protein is CAWSGNKAQYF. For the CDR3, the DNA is TGTGCCTGGAGTGGAAACAAAGCCCAGTACTTC.

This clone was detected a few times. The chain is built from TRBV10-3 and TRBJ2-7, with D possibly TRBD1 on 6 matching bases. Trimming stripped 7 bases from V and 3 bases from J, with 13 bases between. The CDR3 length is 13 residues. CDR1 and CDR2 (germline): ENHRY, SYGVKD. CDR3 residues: CAINWDKDYEQYF. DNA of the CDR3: TGTGCCATCAATTGGGACAAGGACTACGAGCAGTACTTC.

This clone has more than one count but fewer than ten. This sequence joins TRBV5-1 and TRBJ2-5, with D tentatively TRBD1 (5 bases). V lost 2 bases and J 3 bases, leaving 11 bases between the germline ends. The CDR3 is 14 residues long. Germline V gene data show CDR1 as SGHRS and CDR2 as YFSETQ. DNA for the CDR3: TGCGCCAGCAGCTTAGGACAAACAGAAGAGACCCAGTACTTC. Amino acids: CASSLGQTEETQYF.

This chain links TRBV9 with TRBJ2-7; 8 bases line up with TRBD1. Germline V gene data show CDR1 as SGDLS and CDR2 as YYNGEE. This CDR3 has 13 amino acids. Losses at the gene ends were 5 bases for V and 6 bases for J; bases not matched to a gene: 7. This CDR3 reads CASSPGQGGEQYF. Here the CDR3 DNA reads TGTGCCAGCAGTCCCGGACAGGGAGGCGAGCAGTACTTC.

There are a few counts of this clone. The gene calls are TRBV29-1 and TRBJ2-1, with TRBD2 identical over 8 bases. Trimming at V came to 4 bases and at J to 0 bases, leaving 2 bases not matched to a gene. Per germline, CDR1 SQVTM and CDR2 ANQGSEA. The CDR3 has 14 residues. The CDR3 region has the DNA TGCAGCGTTGTGAGCGGGAGCTCCTACAATGAGCAGTTCTTC. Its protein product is CSVVSGSSYNEQFF.

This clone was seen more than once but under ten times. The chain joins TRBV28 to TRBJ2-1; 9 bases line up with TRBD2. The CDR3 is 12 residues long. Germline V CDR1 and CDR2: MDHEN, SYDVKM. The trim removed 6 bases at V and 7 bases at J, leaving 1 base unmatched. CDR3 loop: CASSLAGNEQFF. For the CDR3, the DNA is TGTGCCAGCAGCCTAGCGGGGAATGAGCAGTTCTTC. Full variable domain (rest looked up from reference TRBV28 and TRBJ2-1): DVKVTQSSRYLVKRTGEKVFLECVQDMDHENMFWYRQDPGLGLRLIYFSYDVKMKEKGDIPEGYSVSREKKERFSLILESASTNQTSMYLCASSLAGNEQFFGPGTRLTVL.

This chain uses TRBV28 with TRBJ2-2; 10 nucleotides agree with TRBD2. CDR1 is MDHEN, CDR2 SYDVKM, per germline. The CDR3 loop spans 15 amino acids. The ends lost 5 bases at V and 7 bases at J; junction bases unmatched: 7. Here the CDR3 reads CASSPPLAGVGELFF. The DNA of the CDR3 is TGTGCCAGCAGTCCACCGCTAGCGGGAGTCGGGGAGCTGTTTTTT.

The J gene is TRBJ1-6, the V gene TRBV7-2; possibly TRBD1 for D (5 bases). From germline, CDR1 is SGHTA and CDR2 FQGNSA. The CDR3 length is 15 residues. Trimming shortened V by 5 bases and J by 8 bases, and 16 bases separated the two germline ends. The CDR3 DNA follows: TGTGCCAGCAGCCGACCCGGGGGGATCTATTCACCCCTCCACTTT. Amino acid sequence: CASSRPGGIYSPLHF.

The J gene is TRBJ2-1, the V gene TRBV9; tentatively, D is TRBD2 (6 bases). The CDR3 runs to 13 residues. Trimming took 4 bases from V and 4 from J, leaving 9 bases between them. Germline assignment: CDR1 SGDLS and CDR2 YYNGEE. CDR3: CASSTAGYNEQFF. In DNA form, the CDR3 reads TGTGCCAGCAGCACGGCGGGATACAATGAGCAGTTCTTC.

CDR3 protein: CASSQEPTNSEAFF. In DNA, the CDR3 is TGCGCCAGCAGCCAAGAGCCTACCAATTCTGAAGCTTTCTTT. This rearrangement joins TRBV4-3 to TRBJ1-1, with unresolved D. This CDR3 contains 14 residues. CDR1 is LGHNA and CDR2 is YSLEER in the germline V gene. Trimming left V 0 bases short and J 6 bases short, with 11 bases between.

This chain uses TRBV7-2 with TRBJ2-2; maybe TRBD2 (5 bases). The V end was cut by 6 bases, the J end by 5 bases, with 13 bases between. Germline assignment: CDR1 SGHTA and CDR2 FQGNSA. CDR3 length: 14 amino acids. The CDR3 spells CASRTGVETGELFF. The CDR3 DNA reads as TGTGCCAGCAGAACCGGGGTAGAGACCGGGGAGCTGTTTTTT.

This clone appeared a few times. The chain's CDR3 is CASTIRVEGKETQYF. In DNA form, the CDR3 reads TGTGCCAGCACTATACGGGTGGAGGGAAAGGAGACCCAGTACTTC. The chain carries TRBV6-6 and TRBJ2-5; D might be TRBD2 (6 bases). The germline V gene encodes CDR1 MNHNY and CDR2 SVGAGI (reference sequence). The CDR3 loop spans 15 amino acids. Trimming took 7 bases from V and 5 from J, leaving 20 bases between them.

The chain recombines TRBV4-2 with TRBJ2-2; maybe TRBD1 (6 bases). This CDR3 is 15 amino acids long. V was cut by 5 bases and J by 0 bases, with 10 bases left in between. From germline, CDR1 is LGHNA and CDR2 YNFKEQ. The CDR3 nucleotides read TGTGCCAGCAGCTTACGGACAGCGAACACCGGGGAGCTGTTTTTT. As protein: CASSLRTANTGELFF.

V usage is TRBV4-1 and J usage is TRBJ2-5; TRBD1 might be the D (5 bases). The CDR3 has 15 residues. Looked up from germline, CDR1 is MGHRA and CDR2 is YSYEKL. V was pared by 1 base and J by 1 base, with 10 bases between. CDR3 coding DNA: TGCGCCAGCAGCCAAGCTCCGACAGTCCAAGAGACCCAGTACTTC. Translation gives CASSQAPTVQETQYF.

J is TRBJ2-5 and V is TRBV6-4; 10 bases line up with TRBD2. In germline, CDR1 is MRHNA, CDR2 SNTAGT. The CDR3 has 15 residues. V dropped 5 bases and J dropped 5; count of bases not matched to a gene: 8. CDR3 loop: CASSKGLAVGETQYF. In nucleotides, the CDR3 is TGTGCCAGCAGTAAAGGACTAGCGGTAGGGGAGACCCAGTACTTC.

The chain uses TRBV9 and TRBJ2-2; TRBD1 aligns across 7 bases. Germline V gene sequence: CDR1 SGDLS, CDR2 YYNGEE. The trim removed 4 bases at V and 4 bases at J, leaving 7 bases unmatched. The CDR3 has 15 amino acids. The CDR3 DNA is TGTGCCAGCAGCACACCCGGGACAGTCACCGGGGAGCTGTTTTTT. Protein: CASSTPGTVTGELFF.

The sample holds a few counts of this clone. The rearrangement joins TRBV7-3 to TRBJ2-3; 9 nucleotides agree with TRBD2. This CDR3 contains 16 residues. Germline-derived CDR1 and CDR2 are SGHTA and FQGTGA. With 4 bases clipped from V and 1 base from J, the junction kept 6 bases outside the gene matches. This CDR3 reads CASSSYAGGGTDTQYF. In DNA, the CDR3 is TGTGCCAGCAGCTCCTACGCGGGGGGGGGCACAGATACGCAGTATTTT. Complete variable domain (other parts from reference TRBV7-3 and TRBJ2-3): GAGVSQTPSNKVTEKGKYVELRCDPISGHTALYWYRQSLGQGPEFLIYFQGTGAADDSGLPNDRFFAVRPEGSVSTLKIQRTERGDSAVYLCASSSYAGGGTDTQYFGPGTRLTVL.

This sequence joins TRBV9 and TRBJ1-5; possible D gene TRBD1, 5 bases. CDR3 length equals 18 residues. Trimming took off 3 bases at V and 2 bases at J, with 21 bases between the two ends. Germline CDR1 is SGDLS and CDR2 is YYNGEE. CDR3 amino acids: CASSGDPGAMGRNQPQHF. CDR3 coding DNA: TGTGCCAGCAGCGGGGACCCGGGAGCCATGGGGCGCAATCAGCCCCAGCATTTT.

The DNA of the CDR3 is TGTGCCAGCAGTTGGCGGGGGCGAAGCACAGATACGCAGTATTTT. It specifies CASSWRGRSTDTQYF. The chain carries TRBV6-5 and TRBJ2-3; a weak D match, TRBD2 (7 bases). The V end lost 4 bases, the J end lost 0 bases, and 11 bases lay between the germline ends. This CDR3 comprises 15 residues. Germline CDR1 is MNHEY and CDR2 is SVGAGI.

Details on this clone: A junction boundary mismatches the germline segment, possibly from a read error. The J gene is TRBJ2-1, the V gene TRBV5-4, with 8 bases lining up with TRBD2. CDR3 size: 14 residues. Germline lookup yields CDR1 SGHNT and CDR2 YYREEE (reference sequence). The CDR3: CASSTSGLNNEQFF. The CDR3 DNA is TGCGCCAGCAGTACTAGCGGCTTAAACAATGAGCAGTTCTTC.

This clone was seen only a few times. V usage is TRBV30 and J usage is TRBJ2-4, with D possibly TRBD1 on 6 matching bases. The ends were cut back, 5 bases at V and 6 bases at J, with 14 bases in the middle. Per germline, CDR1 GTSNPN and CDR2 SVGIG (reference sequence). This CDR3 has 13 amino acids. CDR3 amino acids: CAWGTGRRNIQYF. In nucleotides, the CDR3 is TGTGCCTGGGGCACAGGGCGTAGAAACATTCAGTACTTC.

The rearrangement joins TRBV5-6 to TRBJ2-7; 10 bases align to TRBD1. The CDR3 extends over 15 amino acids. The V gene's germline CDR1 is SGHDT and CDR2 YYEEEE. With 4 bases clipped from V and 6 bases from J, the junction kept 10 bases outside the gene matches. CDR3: CASSGRTGGSVEQYF. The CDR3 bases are TGTGCCAGCAGCGGACGGACAGGGGGATCCGTCGAGCAGTACTTC.